This T cell receptor beta chain was retrieved from a study of cytomegalovirus exposure and HLA in healthy donors. General observations from the study: TCR beta V segments were, for the most part, productive about 87% or about 30% of the time in an earlier analysis. In a later analysis, TCR beta V- and J-gene trimming was associated with a missense DCLRE1C variant. Later, an analysis showed that TCR beta chains associated with HLA were more clonally expanded than others that were equally common.

The CDR3 is 16 residues long. The V end was cut by 5 bases, the J end by 7 bases, with 23 bases between. Germline-derived CDR1 and CDR2 are SGHAT and FQNNGV. The PCR was carried out with 60 Vbeta primers and 13 Jbeta primers. Profiled with immunoSEQ multiplex PCR; TCRdb holds only in-frame clones, not every one. The repertoire consists of some 180,000 clones, with around 82% occurring once and the leading ten covering under 3%. Healthy bone marrow donors made up the donors. Points on this clone: What it binds is not known.

The clonotype was recovered from a woman aged 25 to 45 in good health and CMV-seropositive. Material for sequencing was PBMCs. The rearrangement links TRBV11-2 to TRBJ1-2; weak D call: TRBD1 (5 bases). This chain's CDR3 is CASSLLGARNPRGYTF. In DNA form, the CDR3 reads TGTGCCAGCAGCCTTTTAGGGGCTAGGAACCCTCGTGGCTACACCTTC.